This T cell receptor beta chain derives from a study of blood T cell repertoires in COVID-19. Overall study: The United States, Italy and Spain were the sources of the acute and convalescent COVID-19 samples. PBMCs, B-cell-depleted T cells, or T cells provided the cDNA or gDNA that made up the material.

How the authors handled the data: Estimates of nucleated cell counts were drawn from the amplification of reference gene primers. Libraries were prepared by immunoSEQ multiplex PCR; TCRdb keeps only in-frame clonotypes and omits some of them. V, J and clone size are those of that table, while D and trimming were read from the DNA. This table has nearly 200,000 clones, 86% appearing once. This TCR derives from a woman between 65 and 79 years old with acute or convalescent COVID-19. The source material was peripheral blood.

The CDR3 DNA follows: TGTGCCAGCAGCCAAGTCGATGAGCAGTTCTTC. Protein product: CASSQVDEQFF. The genes are TRBV3-1 (or the pseudogene TRBV3-2) and TRBJ2-1; unclear D gene. This CDR3 has 11 amino acids. V was cut by 1 base and J by 8 bases, with 3 bases left in between. The V gene's germline CDR1 is LGHDT and CDR2 YNNKEL (reference sequence).